Shown below are 13 T cell receptor beta chains from a single sample sequenced in a study of T cells in pancreatic ductal adenocarcinoma. Libraries were prepared by immunoSEQ multiplex PCR; TCRdb keeps only in-frame clonotypes and omits some of them. The sample holds roughly 8,700 clones, 85% to 90% seen once. Surgery without prior neoadjuvant therapy was the treatment of the selected pancreatic ductal adenocarcinoma patients. The source material was PBMCs. These receptors all stem from a human donor with pancreatic ductal adenocarcinoma.

This chain joins TRBV7-3 and TRBJ2-1; D ambiguous. The germline CDR1 and CDR2 sequences are SGHTA and FQGTGA. V was cut by 2 bases and J by 5 bases, with 13 bases left in between. The CDR3 contains 15 residues. The chain's CDR3 is CASSLALGRHNEQFF. The CDR3 bases are TGTGCCAGCAGCTTAGCCCTAGGCAGACACAATGAGCAGTTCTTC.

The chain combines TRBV7-2 with TRBJ1-3; D possibly corresponds to TRBD1 (5 bases). The CDR3 loop spans 17 amino acids. The germline V and J ends were trimmed by 1 base and 4 bases, with 17 bases remaining between them. Germline CDR1 SGHTA, CDR2 FQGNSA. CDR3 DNA: TGTGCCAGCAGCTTAGGGGTGGGGCATACCGTAGGAAACACCATATATTTT. The encoded protein is CASSLGVGHTVGNTIYF.

The chain recombines TRBV11-3 with TRBJ2-2; 7 bases are shared with TRBD1. J lost 1 base, V lost 5 bases, and 4 bases had no gene match. The CDR3 spans 15 residues. CDR1 is SGHNT, CDR2 YENEEA, per germline. The DNA for the CDR3 is TGTGCCAGCAGCCCCGGGACAGTGAACACCGGGGAGCTGTTTTTT. This translates into CASSPGTVNTGELFF.

J is TRBJ1-2 and V is TRBV7-2; D is undetermined. CDR1 and CDR2 from the germline V gene are SGHTA and FQGNSA. The germline V and J ends were trimmed by 8 bases and 2 bases, with 18 bases remaining between them. The CDR3 totals 15 residues. The CDR3 sequence is CASREGWLPNYGYTF. CDR3 bases: TGTGCCAGCCGGGAGGGTTGGCTCCCAAACTATGGCTACACCTTC.

The chain combines TRBV19 with TRBJ2-1; D perhaps matches TRBD2 (6 bases). The V end lost 1 base, the J end lost 9 bases, and 13 bases lay between the germline ends. CDR3 length equals 14 residues. Germline V lookup: CDR1 LNHDA, CDR2 SQIVND (reference sequence). In DNA, the CDR3 is TGTGCCAGTAGTATAGGACTAGGAACCGGTGAGCAGTTCTTC. Amino acid sequence: CASSIGLGTGEQFF. The variable domain in full, with the rest retrieved from reference TRBV19 and TRBJ2-1, is DGGITQSPKYLFRKEGQNVTLSCEQNLNHDAMYWYRQDPGQGLRLIYYSQIVNDFQKGDIAEGYSVSREKKESFPLTVTSAQKNPTAFYLCASSIGLGTGEQFFGPGTRLTVL.

The gene calls are TRBV5-1 and TRBJ2-7; 8 positions match TRBD1. Germline V gene sequence: CDR1 SGHRS, CDR2 YFSETQ. CDR3 length equals 15 residues. Trimming removed 2 bases from V and 0 bases from J; junction bases left unmatched: 4. In DNA, the CDR3 is TGCGCCAGCAGCTTAGGACAGGGATACTCCTACGAGCAGTACTTC. Amino acid sequence: CASSLGQGYSYEQYF.

The chain uses TRBV19 and TRBJ1-4, with a tentative D call TRBD1 (5 bases). V lost 3 bases to trimming and J lost 12 bases, with 11 bases between them. The CDR3 loop spans 12 amino acids. CDR1 LNHDA and CDR2 SQIVND come from the germline V gene (reference sequence). CDR3 coding DNA: TGTGCCAGTAGTATGGATGCAGGGCAACTGTTTTTT. This gives the protein CASSMDAGQLFF.

The CDR3 region is CASSQGWTSSSYNEQFF. As DNA, the CDR3 is TGTGCCAGCAGCCAAGGTTGGACTAGTAGCTCCTACAATGAGCAGTTCTTC. The V call is TRBV14, the J call TRBJ2-1; 7 nucleotides line up with TRBD2. Trimming cost V 1 base and J 0 bases; bases outside gene matches: 6. Germline V gives CDR1 SGHDN, CDR2 FVKESK. The CDR3 runs 17 residues.

J is TRBJ1-2 and V is TRBV28, with TRBD1 identical over 10 bases. This CDR3 has 13 residues. V lost 6 bases, J lost 7 bases, and 5 bases stayed unmatched. CDR1 is MDHEN and CDR2 is SYDVKM in the germline V gene. The CDR3 bases are TGTGCCAGCAGGCCGGACAGGGGGTTTGGCTACACCTTC. Amino acids: CASRPDRGFGYTF.

This chain connects TRBV11-2 to TRBJ2-7, with 8 bases matching TRBD1. V trimming: 2 bases; J trimming: 6 bases; junction bases outside the gene matches: 3. In germline, CDR1 is SGHAT, CDR2 FQNNGV. The CDR3 consists of 13 residues. This CDR3 reads CASSLQGATEQYF. In nucleotides, the CDR3 is TGTGCCAGCAGCTTACAGGGGGCGACCGAGCAGTACTTC. The full variable domain, rest sourced from reference TRBV11-2 and TRBJ2-7, is EAGVAQSPRYKIIEKRQSVAFWCNPISGHATLYWYQQILGQGPKLLIQFQNNGVVDDSQLPKDRFSAERLKGVDSTLKIQPAKLEDSAVYLCASSLQGATEQYFGPGTRLTVT.

The chain employs TRBV2 and TRBJ1-2, with unresolved D. CDR1 SNHLY and CDR2 FYNNEI come from the germline V gene. V lost 6 bases and J 3 bases, leaving 5 bases between the germline ends. This CDR3 comprises 11 residues. The DNA for the CDR3 is TGTGCCAGCAGAACAGACTATGGCTACACCTTC. It codes for CASRTDYGYTF.

The chain links TRBV5-1 to TRBJ1-2; tentative D call: TRBD1 (5 bases). Germline V gene sequence: CDR1 SGHRS, CDR2 YFSETQ. Between the trimmed V and J ends, which lost 5 bases and 4 bases, there was a span of 15 bases. The CDR3 sequence is 14 residues long. In nucleotides, the CDR3 is TGCGCCAGCAGACCTTTGCGGGACGGCTATGGCTACACCTTC. Translating it yields CASRPLRDGYGYTF.

The chain uses TRBV7-8 and TRBJ1-3, with TRBD1 as a possible D gene (6 bases). Trimming took 0 bases from V and 3 from J, leaving 12 bases between them. Germline V lookup: CDR1 SGHVS, CDR2 FQNEAQ. The CDR3 is made up of 16 amino acids. CDR3 nucleotides: TGTGCCAGCAGCTTAGCGCAGGGGCTAGGTGGAAACACCATATATTTT. Protein: CASSLAQGLGGNTIYF.